This record looks at one TCR beta chain sequence and its context. Its target antigen remains unknown. Nothing much larger sits one base from this clone, and base qualities are not available. The library was produced with the immunoSEQ multiplex PCR assay. The multiplex PCR relied on a mix of 60 forward primers for TCR Vbeta segments and 13 reverse primers for TCR Jbeta segments. The CDR3 region of rearranged TCR beta genes was amplified from genomic DNA by a multiplex PCR assay. The Illumina HiSeq System was used to sequence the amplified TCR beta libraries as 87-base-pair reads. Per the source publication's procedure: A later analysis tallied 75 million to 95 million unique TCR beta chains across the 640 or so repertoires, and around 12 million of those chains were shared by two or more donors. A nearest-neighbor algorithm error-corrected the raw reads and collapsed the reads into unique sequences, merging closely related sequences to remove PCR and sequencing errors. CDR3 sequences were aligned to IMGT reference sequences to assign V, D and J gene segments. For a sequence to be retained, at least a six-nucleotide match to both a V gene segment and a J gene segment was required. A rearrangement was called productive if the CDR3 had no stop codons and remained in frame with V and J, and every other rearrangement was called non-productive. CDR3 was defined by IMGT convention, running from the second conserved V-encoded cysteine to the conserved J-encoded phenylalanine. Sequences without an unambiguous match to a single V gene segment were excluded from the earlier analysis of about 630 of the donors. In an earlier analysis of approximately 590 of the donors, a V segment was called functional when productive rearrangements were above 56.7%, and segregating when the standard deviation between donors exceeded 5%. To diagnose cytomegalovirus status from the catalog of TCR beta chain sequences, a statistical classification framework was built. A later analysis assigned V and J genes by comparing TCR nucleotide sequences with IMGT/GENE-DB human TR gene sequences. The TCRdist pipeline was used in a later analysis to assign CDR3 sequences and most-parsimonious VDJ recombination scenarios. In a later analysis, every TCR beta chain was defined by the combination of its CDR3 amino acid sequence and its V-gene family, and reads without a unique V-gene family were dropped. In a later analysis, nearly 600 highly shared, low-generation-probability nucleotide sequences were removed to address suspected cross-contamination and a sequencing artifact. For each public chain, a later analysis derived a clonal expansion index from normalized ranks of inferred template counts within each repertoire. Generation probabilities in a later analysis came from a VDJ recombination model fitted to out-of-frame rearrangements, and those results were checked against IGoR. Hypergeometric tests were used in a later analysis to score TCR-TCR, TCR-HLA and TCR-CMV co-occurrence, with a repertoire-size bias correction applied to the TCR pairs. A later analysis estimated false discovery rates by permuting HLA or CMV assignments 20 times. A later analysis grouped co-occurring TCRs with DBSCAN, adding TCRdist sequence similarity when clustering within HLA-allele-positive subsets. Co-occurrence clustering excluded repertoires with fewer than 30,000 or more than 120,000 public chains, plus five with anomalous nucleotide sharing. The immuneACCESS repertoire file appears here via TCRdb, limited to in-frame rearrangements. These files lack a portion of the clones; in checked studies, under half of the deficit traces to unresolved V genes, and the cause of the others is not known. V and J calls and clone size are those listed in that table; D and trimming were worked out from the DNA. This sample holds fewer than 200,000 clones; 60% to 80% were observed only once. Of the sample, 1.2% to 1.5% falls within the top ten clones.

The junction shows trimming of 4 bases on V and 1 base on J, plus 16 bases between the germline ends. The CDR3 contains 16 residues, cysteine and phenylalanine counted. Left in the record is the CDR3 DNA by itself, 48 bases read in frame from the first base. Reading the germline V gene gives CDR1 MGHRA and CDR2 YSYEKL. This sample is part of a study of cytomegalovirus exposure and HLA in healthy donors (TCRdb year 2017). The study in broad terms: In an earlier analysis of about 560 of the donors, 250 to 300 Gb of sequence data and approximately 120 million unique TCR beta sequences from about 179 million T cells were reported. HLA typing included class I and class II loci at four-digit resolution. The later analysis used no new phenotypic data to find candidate immune exposures, relying instead on TCR beta sequences and their occurrence across donors. A later genetic analysis took genome-wide SNP genotypes for about three fifths of the roughly 700 donors and used that subset as a discovery cohort. Four or five DR-DQ haplotypes were handled as single units for association and clustering because linkage in the cohort was strong. Of the 300 to 450 genotyped donors, about 80% fell in the genetic ancestry cluster associated with self-reported Caucasian donors. Every repertoire in the discovery cohort had been generated on one and the same sequencing platform. On average, over 200,000 unique TCR beta nucleotide sequences were sequenced per donor among about 400 genotyped donors of the cohort, with roughly a sixth of those sequences being non-productive. In addition to the first cohort of 650 to 750 subjects, a separate validation cohort of approximately 110 different subjects was used. The study used immunosequencing to profile the T cell repertoires of 670 or so subjects and linked those repertoires to cytomegalovirus serostatus. To predict cytomegalovirus infection status, the study brought together high-throughput TCR immunosequencing, statistical association of individual TCRs with disease status, and machine learning. The study aimed to test whether cataloging public T cell receptors could reveal signatures of past pathogen exposure. About 280 gigabases of sequencing data and around 80 million unique TCR sequences made up an early release that covered several hundred HLA-typed donors. An earlier analysis of about 620 of the donors applied high-throughput TCR beta sequencing to assess whether each TCR beta V gene segment acted as functional or pseudogenic. Typing coverage varied by locus: roughly 620-630 donors for A, B, C, DRB1 and DQB1; 522 for DQA1; more than 600 for DPA1; under 490 for DPB1. In a later analysis, previously published TCR beta repertoires from 666 donors were re-analyzed and high-resolution HLA genotyping was added so that TCR occurrence patterns could be studied. Alongside the repertoire data, information on donor age, sex, ethnicity and CMV serostatus was compiled. The research as a whole found: Sequencing depth was assumed to be roughly uniform across donors in the presence/absence analyses, though that assumption may not hold. The only immune exposure information available for the cohort was CMV serostatus. According to a later genetic analysis, donors in an Asian-associated ancestry cluster had fewer N-insertions in productive TCRs than the roughly 670-donor mean. In a later analysis, most CMV-associated TCR beta chains were found to appear HLA-restricted, with HLA associations seemingly driven largely by CMV exposure. In vitro tests confirmed that a few of the cytomegalovirus-associated TCR beta chains recognize cytomegalovirus antigens. Because counts were too low, about 15 rarely observed V segments, including chromosome 9 orphons, were left out of the earlier analysis of some 640 of the donors. A further reported finding was that TCR beta sequences accurately predicted the HLA-A and HLA-B alleles for most subjects in the first cohort. Several of the top co-occurrence clusters appeared to be linked to parvovirus B19, influenza, CMV and Epstein-Barr virus, according to a later analysis. Most TCR sequences were seen in very few donors, while some public TCRs were found in many individuals. In an earlier analysis of about 600 of the donors, most TCR beta V segments appeared in productive rearrangements about 90% or about 30% of the time, broadly matching IMGT annotations. It was suggested by the authors that the approach could potentially be generalized to other disease states and immunological phenotypes. A later analysis found that HLA-associated TCR beta chains were more clonally expanded and had lower generation probabilities than equally common non-associated chains. In this cohort, only TCR beta chains were sequenced, and detectable features were limited by the absence of alpha or paired-chain data. When HLA alleles, especially DR and DQ, strongly co-occurred, TCR associations were difficult to assign to individual alleles. The study gave a list of about 150 TCR beta chains associated with cytomegalovirus. V-gene and J-gene trimming of TCR beta chains was associated with a missense DCLRE1C variant in a later genetic analysis, and the association was replicated in an independent cohort. Correlated functional status among segregating V segments might be attributable to linkage disequilibrium, but an unknown experimental factor could not be ruled out. A later analysis associated around 16,000 TCR beta sequences with specific HLA alleles at a false discovery rate of 0.05. In a later analysis, the rate of TCR association differed among HLA loci, with DRB1 alleles having the most associated TCRs and HLA-C alleles having the fewest. A cluster of highly shared sequence variants was judged likely to be a technical artifact of the sequencing pipeline. Cytomegalovirus status was reported to be diagnosed by the classifier with high specificity and sensitivity in both the original and validation cohorts. Some IMGT-functional V segments, including TRBV6-2 and TRBV6-3, could not be distinguished by the 87-base-pair reads and were therefore excluded. Because HLA typing was unavailable for some donors at each locus, only the typed subset was used in association tests.

In total, fewer than 750 healthy bone marrow donors made up the cohort. All cohort members were sampled while nominally healthy, although unrecorded immune exposures were likely present. The donor tested CMV seronegative, placing the donor among the 300 to 400 seronegative members of the cohort. Every donor gave a peripheral blood sample, and the peripheral blood mononuclear cells from that sample were used for TCR beta sequencing. The Qiagen DNeasy Blood Extraction Kit was used to extract genomic DNA from the blood cell samples. The sequence joins TRBV4-1 to TRBJ1-2, with no confidently assigned D gene. The sequenced material came from PBMCs. The clonotype originates from a man aged 55 to 70 in good health and CMV-seronegative. The CDR3 region: CASSRSMLDFNYGYTF. The nucleotide sequence is TGCGCCAGCAGCCGTTCTATGCTAGATTTTAACTATGGCTACACCTTC.